The next 18 T cell receptor beta chains were all read from a single sample in a study of T-cell memory formation after mild COVID-19. TCRdb reprocessed the 5' RACE reads with MiXCR, giving one entry per CDR3 protein. The sample shows 550,000 to 600,000 distinct CDR3 sequences, 20% to 25% of them seen only once. What was sequenced was PBMCs or a T cell subset sorted from them (not recorded which). The receptor set was obtained from an adult woman who had mild COVID-19 (a few samples of this study predate the infection). Cell type and time point are not known.

This chain connects TRBV7-9 to TRBJ1-5; D gene uncertain. Germline V gene data show CDR1 as SEHNR and CDR2 as FQNEAQ (reference sequence). This CDR3 has 14 amino acids. Trimming took off 5 bases at V and 0 bases at J, with 8 bases between the two ends. This CDR3 reads CASSAAYSNQPQHF. The CDR3 nucleotides are TGTGCCAGCAGCGCAGCTTATAGCAATCAGCCCCAGCATTTT.

A few counts support this clonotype. The rearrangement joins TRBV12-3 or TRBV12-4 to TRBJ1-3; D may be TRBD1 (6 bases). The CDR3 is 12 amino acids. The V end lost 8 bases, the J end lost 8 bases, and 13 bases lay between the germline ends. CDR3 sequence (DNA): TGTGCCAGCCGGGGGCCGGAAGACACCATATATTTT. Translated: CASRGPEDTIYF.

Only a few counts were recorded for this clonotype. The chain recombines TRBV7-2 with TRBJ2-1; D not resolved. Germline CDR1 is SGHTA and CDR2 is FQGNSA. This CDR3 comprises 16 residues. The V end was cut by 0 bases, the J end by 0 bases, with 9 bases between. CDR3 DNA: TGTGCCAGCAGCTTAGCGGCAGTCATCTCCTACAATGAGCAGTTCTTC. It yields the protein CASSLAAVISYNEQFF.

The chain links TRBV2 to TRBJ2-2; D is unresolved. Germline V CDR1 and CDR2: SNHLY, FYNNEI. With 6 bases removed from V and 5 bases from J, the gap between germline ends came to 16 bases. The CDR3 length is 15 residues. In nucleotides, the CDR3 is TGTGCCAGCAGGGGTCGCCCCCTCGGGACCGGGGAGCTGTTTTTT. Protein: CASRGRPLGTGELFF.

This clonotype was observed a handful of times. V gene TRBV9 combines with J gene TRBJ2-3; D is perhaps TRBD2 (5 bases). The CDR3 has 15 residues. With 4 bases removed from V and 2 bases from J, the gap between germline ends came to 14 bases. Germline CDR1 and CDR2: SGDLS and YYNGEE. For the CDR3, the DNA is TGTGCCAGCAGCTCAAGCGGCCTACTCACAGATACGCAGTATTTT. This codes for CASSSSGLLTDTQYF.

The chain is built from TRBV19 and TRBJ2-7, with 9 positions matching TRBD2. Germline-derived CDR1 and CDR2 are LNHDA and SQIVND (reference sequence). Trimming at V came to 7 bases and at J to 4 bases, leaving 11 bases not matched to a gene. The CDR3 consists of 15 residues. The DNA of the CDR3 is TGTGCCAGTACATTCGGTCCTAGCGGGGTTTACGAGCAGTACTTC. This sequence encodes CASTFGPSGVYEQYF.

J is TRBJ2-7 and V is TRBV7-7; D remains unclear. The length of the CDR3 is 13 residues. CDR1 SSHAT and CDR2 FNYEAQ come from the germline V gene (reference sequence). V was cut by 5 bases and J by 6 bases, with 14 bases left in between. CDR3 sequence (DNA): TGTGCCAGCAGCACCACTTCAACGGGCGAGCAGTACTTC. Its protein is CASSTTSTGEQYF.

This clonotype was counted between two and nine times. This chain connects TRBV6-5 to TRBJ2-2, with 9 bases fitting TRBD2. This CDR3 is built from 16 residues. The V gene's germline CDR1 is MNHEY and CDR2 SVGAGI. Trimming took 6 bases from V and 4 from J; bases not matched to a gene: 9. CDR3 DNA sequence: TGTGCCAGCAGACGACCGGGACTAGCCCGCACCGGGGAGCTGTTTTTT. Its translation is CASRRPGLARTGELFF.

Only one count was recorded for this clonotype. This chain links TRBV7-2 with TRBJ2-7, with 11 bases identical to TRBD2. The V and J ends lost 5 bases and 0 bases, in that order; junction bases with no gene match: 6. The CDR3 has 16 amino acids. Germline-derived CDR1 and CDR2 are SGHTA and FQGNSA. The CDR3 DNA is TGTGCCAGCAGCATGTCCCTAGCGGGGGGCTCCTACGAGCAGTACTTC. Translation: CASSMSLAGGSYEQYF.

CDR3 bases: TGTGCCTGGAGTCCAGGGGCGGGAGATACGCAGTATTTT. Translated: CAWSPGAGDTQYF. The chain uses TRBV30 and TRBJ2-3; tentatively, D is TRBD1 (6 bases). The V end was cut by 2 bases, the J end by 5 bases, with 11 bases between. The CDR3 consists of 13 residues. Germline CDR1 is GTSNPN and CDR2 is SVGIG (reference sequence). The full variable domain, in which reference TRBV30 and TRBJ2-3 provide the parts outside the CDR3, is SQTIHQWPATLVQPVGSPLSLECTVEGTSNPNLYWYRQAAGRGLQLLFYSVGIGQISSEVPQNLSASRPQDRQFILSSKKLLLSDSGFYLCAWSPGAGDTQYFGPGTRLTVL.

The chain joins TRBV7-3 to TRBJ2-3; tentatively, D is TRBD1 or TRBD2 (5 bases each). Germline V lookup: CDR1 SGHTA, CDR2 FQGTGA. V lost 6 bases to trimming and J lost 2 bases, with 27 bases between them. The CDR3 covers 19 residues. CDR3 in amino acids: CASSSHSDRGGPFTDTQYF. CDR3 nucleotide sequence: TGTGCCAGCAGTTCTCATAGTGACCGGGGCGGGCCTTTCACAGATACGCAGTATTTT.

This sequence joins TRBV3-1 and TRBJ1-1; a weak D match, TRBD1 (6 bases). The length of the CDR3 is 15 residues. Germline V gene sequence: CDR1 LGHDT, CDR2 YNNKEL (reference sequence). Deletions cut 1 base from V and 4 bases from J, with 13 bases between. The CDR3 DNA is TGTGCCAGCAGCCAAGTTTGGAGGGGGGGCACTGAAGCTTTCTTT. It specifies CASSQVWRGGTEAFF.

The CDR3 is CASSSFQETQYF. The CDR3 DNA sequence: TGTGCCAGCAGCTCGTTCCAAGAGACCCAGTACTTC. The chain uses TRBV11-2 and TRBJ2-5; no clear D. The CDR3 runs 12 residues. V lost 4 bases and J 1 base, leaving 4 bases between the germline ends. Germline CDR1 and CDR2: SGHAT and FQNNGV.

The rearrangement joins TRBV14 to TRBJ2-2; 9 nucleotides line up with TRBD1. The CDR3 spans 18 residues. V lost 0 bases to trimming and J lost 3 bases; unmatched junction nucleotides: 8. The germline V gene encodes CDR1 SGHDN and CDR2 FVKESK. CDR3 sequence reads: CASSQDFSGQGYTGELFF. The CDR3 DNA sequence: TGTGCCAGCAGCCAAGATTTTTCCGGACAGGGGTACACCGGGGAGCTGTTTTTT.

The rearrangement links TRBV29-1 to TRBJ1-1; the D is unclear. The CDR3 loop spans 15 amino acids. V was cut by 3 bases and J by 5 bases, with 19 bases left in between. Germline V gene sequence: CDR1 SQVTM, CDR2 ANQGSEA. The CDR3 coding sequence is TGCAGCGTTGAGGACCCTCGATACCGGAAGACTGAAGCTTTCTTT. Translating it yields CSVEDPRYRKTEAFF.

The chain joins TRBV12-3 or TRBV12-4 to TRBJ1-2; D is ambiguous. The CDR3 runs to 12 residues. The germline V and J ends were trimmed by 2 bases and 7 bases, with 8 bases remaining between them. CDR3 in amino acids: CASSLRSPGYTF. In nucleotides, the CDR3 is TGTGCCAGCAGTTTAAGGTCCCCTGGCTACACCTTC.

This chain joins TRBV18 and TRBJ2-7, with 12 bases that match TRBD2. Germline-derived CDR1 and CDR2 are KGHSH and LQKENI. J lost 3 bases, V lost 0 bases, and 0 bases had no gene match. The CDR3 extends over 15 amino acids. DNA for the CDR3: TGTGCCAGCTCACCACCGGGACTAGCGGGCTACGAGCAGTACTTC. It encodes CASSPPGLAGYEQYF. The whole variable domain, remainder taken from reference TRBV18 and TRBJ2-7, is NAGVMQNPRHLVRRRGQEARLRCSPMKGHSHVYWYRQLPEEGLKFMVYLQKENIIDESGMPKERFSAEFPKEGPSILRIQQVVRGDSAAYFCASSPPGLAGYEQYFGPGTRLTVT.

The J gene is TRBJ2-2, the V gene TRBV7-6, with D possibly being TRBD2 (6 bases). V shed 5 bases and J shed 4 bases, with 17 bases lying between them. The germline V gene encodes CDR1 SGHVS and CDR2 FNYEAQ. There are 16 residues in the CDR3. DNA for the CDR3: TGTGCCAGCAGCCCCATACCGGGACTCATCACCGGGGAGCTGTTTTTT. Its translation is CASSPIPGLITGELFF.